The TCR beta chain under discussion was sequenced for a study of OX40 agonist ivuxolimab in advanced cancers. This clone was observed once. TCRdb's copy holds only in-frame clones and misses some; the assay was immunoSEQ multiplex PCR. The sample yields just under 80,000 clones, roughly 81% seen once. Sample: CD4+ or CD8+ T cells sorted from blood, taken in a trial of the OX40 agonist ivuxolimab. The source is an adult with an advanced solid tumor such as melanoma, head and neck, liver or kidney cancer.

The CDR3 nucleotides read TGTGCCAGCTCACCGCGACAGCCACAAGAGACCCAGTACTTC. Translation: CASSPRQPQETQYF. V gene TRBV18 combines with J gene TRBJ2-5; maybe TRBD1 (5 bases). The V end lost 3 bases, the J end lost 2 bases, and 10 bases lay between the germline ends. This CDR3 spans 14 amino acids. Germline CDR1 reads KGHSH; CDR2 reads LQKENI.